This T cell receptor (beta chain) was sequenced during a study of spatial heterogeneity in lung cancer. Germline CDR1 and CDR2: SGHAT and FQNNGV. The CDR3 has 17 residues. The junction had 13 bases not matched to a gene; V was cut back by 5 bases and J by 10 bases. The sample's time point: sample taken at primary tumor resection. Extraction of whole RNA from tumor, nontumor lung or frozen PBMC preceded unsorted sequencing. The donor group consisted of approximately 77 patients who had untreated, early-stage non-small cell lung cancer. With regard to this clonotype: This beta chain lies outside the target of a library built for alpha chains; its clone size means little.

TCRdb processed the 5' RACE reads anew with MiXCR; each CDR3 protein has one entry. Among approximately 11,000 distinct CDR3 sequences listed, approximately 6% were seen once. The chain employs TRBV11-2 and TRBJ2-1; 14 bases agree with TRBD2. The clonotype was recovered from a male donor with early-stage non-small cell lung cancer. Specimen: normal lung tissue next to the tumor, collected at surgery. The CDR3 spells CASSRPRLAGGPQEQFF. The CDR3 DNA reads TGTGCCAGCAGCCGGCCCCGACTAGCGGGAGGGCCTCAGGAGCAGTTCTTC.